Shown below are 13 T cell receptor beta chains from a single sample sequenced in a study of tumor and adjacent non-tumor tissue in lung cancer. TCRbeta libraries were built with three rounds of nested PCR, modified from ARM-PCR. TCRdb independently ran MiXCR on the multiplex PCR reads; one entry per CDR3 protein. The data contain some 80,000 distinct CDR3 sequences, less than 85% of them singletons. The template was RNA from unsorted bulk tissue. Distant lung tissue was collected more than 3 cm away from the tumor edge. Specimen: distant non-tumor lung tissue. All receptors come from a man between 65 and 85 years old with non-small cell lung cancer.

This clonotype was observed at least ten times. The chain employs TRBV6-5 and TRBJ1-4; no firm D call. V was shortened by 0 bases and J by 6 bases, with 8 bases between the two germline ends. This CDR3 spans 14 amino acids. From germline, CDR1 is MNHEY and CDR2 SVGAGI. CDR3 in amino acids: CASSYSPRDEKLFF. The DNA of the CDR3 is TGTGCCAGCAGTTACTCCCCGCGGGATGAAAAACTGTTTTTT.

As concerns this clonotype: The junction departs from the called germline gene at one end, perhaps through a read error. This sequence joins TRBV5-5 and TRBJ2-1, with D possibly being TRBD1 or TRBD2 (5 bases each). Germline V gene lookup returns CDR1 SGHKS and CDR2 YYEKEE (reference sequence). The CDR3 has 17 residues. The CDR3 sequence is CASSPRGTISSYNEQLF. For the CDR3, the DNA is TGTGCCAGCAGCCCGAGGGGAACGATCAGCTCCTACAATGAGCAGTTATTC.

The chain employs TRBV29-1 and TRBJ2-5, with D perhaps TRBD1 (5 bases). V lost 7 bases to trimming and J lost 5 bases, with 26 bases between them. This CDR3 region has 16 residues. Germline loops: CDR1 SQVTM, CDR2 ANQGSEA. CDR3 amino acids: CSAKPYLYTGQETQYF. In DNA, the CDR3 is TGCAGCGCCAAGCCCTACCTCTATACAGGTCAGGAGACCCAGTACTTC. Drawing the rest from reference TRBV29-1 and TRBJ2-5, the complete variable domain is SAVISQKPSRDICQRGTSLTIQCQVDSQVTMMFWYRQQPGQSLTLIATANQGSEATYESGFVIDKFPISRPNLTFSTLTVSNMSPEDSSIYLCSAKPYLYTGQETQYFGPGTRLLVL.

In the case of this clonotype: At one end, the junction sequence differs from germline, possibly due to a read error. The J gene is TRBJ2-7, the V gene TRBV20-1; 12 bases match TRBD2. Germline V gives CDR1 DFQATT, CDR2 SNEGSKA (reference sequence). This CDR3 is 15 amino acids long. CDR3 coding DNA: TGCAGTATTAGAGAAGGACTAGCGGGGACATACGAACAGTACTTC. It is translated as CSIREGLAGTYEQYF.

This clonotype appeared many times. In nucleotides, the CDR3 is TGTGCCTGGAGTGTACGGAATAGTTGGAATGAGCAGTTCTTC. It specifies CAWSVRNSWNEQFF. The chain recombines TRBV30 with TRBJ2-1; D call uncertain. Germline values: CDR1 GTSNPN, CDR2 SVGIG (reference sequence). This CDR3 is 14 amino acids long. Trimming shortened V by 0 bases and J by 7 bases, and 13 bases separated the two germline ends.

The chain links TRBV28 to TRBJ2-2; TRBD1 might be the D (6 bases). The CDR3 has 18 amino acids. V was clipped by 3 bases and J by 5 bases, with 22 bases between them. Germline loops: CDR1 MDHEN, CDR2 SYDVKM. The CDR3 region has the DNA TGTGCCAGCAGTTTGCCCATACACAGGGCGATGTTGACCGGGGAGCTGTTTTTT. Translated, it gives CASSLPIHRAMLTGELFF.

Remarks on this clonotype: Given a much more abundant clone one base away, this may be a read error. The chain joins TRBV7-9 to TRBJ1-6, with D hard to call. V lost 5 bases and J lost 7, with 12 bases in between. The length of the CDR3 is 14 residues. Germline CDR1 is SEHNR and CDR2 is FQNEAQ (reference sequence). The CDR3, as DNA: TGTGCCAGCAGCCGGATAGGGCTAAATTCACCCCTCCACTTT. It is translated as CASSRIGLNSPLHF.

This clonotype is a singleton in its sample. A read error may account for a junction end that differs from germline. CDR3 protein: CSVRRGLSTGELIF. CDR3 sequence (DNA): TGCAGCGTGAGGCGGGGACTATCTACCGGGGAGCTGATTTTT. This sequence joins TRBV29-1 and TRBJ2-2; TRBD2 agrees at 7 bases. CDR1 is SQVTM, CDR2 ANQGSEA, per germline. The CDR3 runs to 14 residues.

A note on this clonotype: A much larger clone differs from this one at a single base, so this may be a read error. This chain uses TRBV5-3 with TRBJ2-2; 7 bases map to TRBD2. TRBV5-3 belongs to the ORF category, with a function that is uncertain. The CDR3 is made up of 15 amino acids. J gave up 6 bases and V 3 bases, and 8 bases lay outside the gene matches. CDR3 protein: CARSSDGEGSGELFF. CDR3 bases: TGTGCCAGAAGCTCGGACGGGGAGGGATCCGGGGAGCTGTTTTTT.

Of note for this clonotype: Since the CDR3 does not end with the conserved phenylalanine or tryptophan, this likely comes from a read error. The CDR3 sequence: CASSAEGLHEQYY. DNA of the CDR3: TGTGCCAGCAGTGCAGAGGGGCTCCACGAGCAGTACTAC. The rearrangement links TRBV6-6 to TRBJ2-7, with D possibly called TRBD1 or TRBD2 (5 bases each). CDR1 and CDR2 from the germline V gene are MNHNY and SVGAGI (reference sequence). The CDR3 length is 13 residues. The V and J ends lost 5 bases and 5 bases respectively, with 13 bases between them.

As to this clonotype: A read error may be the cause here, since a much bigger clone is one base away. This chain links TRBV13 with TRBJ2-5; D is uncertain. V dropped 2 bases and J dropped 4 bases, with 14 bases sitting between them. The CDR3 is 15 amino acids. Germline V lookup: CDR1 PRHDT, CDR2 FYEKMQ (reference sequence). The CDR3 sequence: CASSLMGWAGETQYF. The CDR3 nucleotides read TGTGCCAGCAGCTTAATGGGGTGGGCTGGAGAGACCCAGTACTTC.

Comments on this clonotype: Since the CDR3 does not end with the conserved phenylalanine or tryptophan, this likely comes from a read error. CDR3 loop: CASSQAGVDGYTL. The CDR3 DNA reads TGCGCCAGCAGCCAAGCAGGGGTAGATGGCTACACCCTC. V usage is TRBV4-1 and J usage is TRBJ1-2, with D possibly matching TRBD1 (6 bases). The length of the CDR3 is 13 residues. Per the germline V gene, CDR1 is MGHRA and CDR2 is YSYEKL. Deletions cut 1 base from V and 6 bases from J, with 9 bases between.

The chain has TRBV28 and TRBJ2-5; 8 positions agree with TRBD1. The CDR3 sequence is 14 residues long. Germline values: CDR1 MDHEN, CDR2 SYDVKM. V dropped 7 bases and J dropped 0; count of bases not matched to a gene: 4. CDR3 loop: CASNRGANQETQYF. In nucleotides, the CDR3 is TGTGCCAGCAACAGGGGGGCTAACCAAGAGACCCAGTACTTC.